Below, 2 T cell receptor beta chains from the same sample are listed, as sequenced in a study of vaccination and CD4 T cells after COVID-19. Described treatment: roughly 11-day PBMC culture with coronavirus spike peptide pools or control peptides (ViraFEST assay). No antigen has been assigned to these receptors. The Oncomine TCR Beta short-read assay sequenced DNA from cultured CD4+ T cells. From the PCR reads, TCRdb called clonotypes with MiXCR, one entry per CDR3 protein. The sample yields fewer than 15,000 distinct CDR3 sequences, about 46% seen once. The specimen was CD4+ T cells from blood, cultured in vitro. The receptors were sampled from a human donor who had recovered from COVID-19.

The V and J genes are TRBV6-1 and TRBJ2-2; the D gene could be TRBD1 or TRBD2 (6 bases each). CDR3 size: 15 residues. The germline V and J ends were trimmed by 5 bases and 5 bases, with 15 bases remaining between them. Germline CDR1 MNHNS, CDR2 SASEGT. CDR3 loop: CASSSPGARTGELFF. For the CDR3, the DNA is TGTGCCAGCAGTAGTCCGGGGGCTCGGACCGGGGAGCTGTTTTTT.

The chain joins TRBV20-1 to TRBJ2-1; the match to TRBD2 covers 7 bases. The CDR3 is 14 residues long. Germline trimming cut 7 bases from V and 0 bases from J; bases unmatched to any gene: 6. Germline lookup yields CDR1 DFQATT and CDR2 SNEGSKA (reference sequence). The CDR3 reads CSGETSFSYNEQFF. CDR3 coding DNA: TGCAGTGGGGAGACTAGCTTCTCCTACAATGAGCAGTTCTTC.